Here is one TCR beta chain with its context. At one end, the junction sequence differs from germline, possibly due to a read error. It was during active infection that Seattle patients were enrolled and then longitudinally followed. The data stem from a study of blood T cell repertoires in COVID-19. Looking at the study overall: The study drew acute and convalescent COVID-19 samples from the United States, Italy and Spain. T cells, B-cell-depleted T cells, or PBMCs provided the cDNA or gDNA that served as material.

The germline V gene has CDR1 SGDLS and CDR2 YYNGEE. The CDR3 is 14 amino acids. TCRdb's copy holds only in-frame clones and misses some; the assay was immunoSEQ multiplex PCR. The repertoire holds around 120,000 clones, with roughly 90% as singletons. The source of this sequence is a man between 60 and 70 years old with COVID-19, enrolled during active disease. The sample was peripheral blood. The chain carries TRBV9 and TRBJ2-7; 8 bases agree with TRBD2. The CDR3 loop is CASSVGLALHEQYF. The CDR3 DNA follows: TGTGCCAGCAGCGTTGGACTAGCTCTGCACGAACAGTACTTC.